The rows below give T cell receptor beta chains drawn from one sample of a study of T-cell memory formation after mild COVID-19. Each CDR3 protein is one row after TCRdb ran MiXCR on the 5' RACE reads. The table has about 390,000 distinct CDR3 sequences, roughly 21% seen once. The sequencing input was PBMCs or a T cell subset sorted from them (not recorded which). These receptors all come from an adult woman who had mild COVID-19 (a few samples of this study predate the infection). Cell type and time point are not known. CDR3s leave out the opening cysteine and the closing phenylalanine or tryptophan. Rows give clone size only sometimes, using once, few, many, or a class for an expanded clone.

V gene	J gene	clone size	CDR3 protein
TRBV7-8	TRBJ2-3	-	ASSLGSYGSTDTQY
TRBV9	TRBJ2-1	-	ASSKWIGYNEQF
TRBV24-1	TRBJ2-3	-	ATSDLRVAADTQY
TRBV5-1	TRBJ1-3	few	ASSFGQGGNTIY
TRBV29-1	TRBJ1-1	few	SGVSSGGVTEAF
TRBV3-1	TRBJ2-2	-	ASSQDPDREDTGELF
TRBV5-1	TRBJ2-7	few	ASSLDQWPYEQY
TRBV27	TRBJ2-1	many	ASSPPLAGHNEQF
TRBV19	TRBJ1-1	-	ASRVLDSYTEAF
TRBV5-1	TRBJ2-5	-	ASSLQPDSQETQY
TRBV7-2	TRBJ2-7	few	ASSPPGGPSSYEQY
TRBV6-6	TRBJ1-6	few	ASTLHPGGSSSPLH
TRBV14	TRBJ1-5	-	ASSQFVNQPQH
TRBV6-6	TRBJ1-1	-	ASSDDHGGRGMNTEAF
TRBV29-1	TRBJ1-2	few	SVEGGLYGYT
TRBV6-1	TRBJ2-1	few	ASSESSGGGNEQF
TRBV20-1	TRBJ2-3	few	SAKDTQY
TRBV3-1	TRBJ2-7	-	ASSRDGLAYEQY
TRBV12-3/TRBV12-4	TRBJ2-7	-	ASSFEGYEQY
TRBV6-5	TRBJ2-3	few	ASGGQGKGTDTQY
TRBV7-9	TRBJ2-3	-	ASSSDTGGEDTQY
TRBV7-9	TRBJ2-6	-	ASSTPRWVAGANVLT
TRBV5-1	TRBJ2-1	-	ASSLEGRGALISIEQF
TRBV12-3/TRBV12-4	TRBJ2-3	-	ASSLAADTQY
TRBV7-2	TRBJ1-5	few	ASSLMGGLNQPQH
TRBV24-1	TRBJ2-1	-	ATSGGQGSSYNEQF
TRBV20-1	TRBJ2-4	many	SARAPGPLLVQY
TRBV5-6	TRBJ1-2	-	ASSLYRGMDGYT
TRBV29-1	TRBJ2-7	-	SVEVSGGTYEQY
TRBV18	TRBJ2-7	few	ASSPSGHRTYEQY
TRBV12-3/TRBV12-4	TRBJ2-1	many	ASGLAGGVSEQF
TRBV5-6	TRBJ1-3	few	ASSLAGTRYTIY
TRBV3-1	TRBJ2-7	-	ASSLWANEQY
TRBV27	TRBJ1-2	few	ASSFRAREGARYGYT